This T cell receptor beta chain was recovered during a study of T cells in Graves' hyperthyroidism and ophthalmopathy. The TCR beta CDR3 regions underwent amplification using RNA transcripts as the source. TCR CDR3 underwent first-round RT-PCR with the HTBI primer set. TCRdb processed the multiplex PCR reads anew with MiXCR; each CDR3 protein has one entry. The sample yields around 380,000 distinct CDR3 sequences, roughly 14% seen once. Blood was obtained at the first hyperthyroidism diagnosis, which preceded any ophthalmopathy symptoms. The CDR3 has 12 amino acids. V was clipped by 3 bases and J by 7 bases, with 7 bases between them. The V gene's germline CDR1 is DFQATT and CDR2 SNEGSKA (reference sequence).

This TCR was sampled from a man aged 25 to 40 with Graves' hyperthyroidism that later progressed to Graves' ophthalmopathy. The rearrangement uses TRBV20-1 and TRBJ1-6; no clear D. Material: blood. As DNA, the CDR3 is TGCAGTGCTAGGCTCAGCAATTCACCCCTCCACTTT. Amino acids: CSARLSNSPLHF.